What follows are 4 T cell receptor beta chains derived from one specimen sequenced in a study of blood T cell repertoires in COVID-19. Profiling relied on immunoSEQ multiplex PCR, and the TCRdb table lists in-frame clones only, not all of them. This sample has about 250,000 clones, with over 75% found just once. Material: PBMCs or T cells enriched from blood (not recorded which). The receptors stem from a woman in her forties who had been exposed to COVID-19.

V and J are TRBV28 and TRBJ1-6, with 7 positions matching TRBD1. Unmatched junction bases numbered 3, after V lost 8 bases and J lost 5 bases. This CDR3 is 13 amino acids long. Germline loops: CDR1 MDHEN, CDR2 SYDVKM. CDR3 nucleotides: TGTGCCAGCTCACAGGGGAATAATTCACCCCTCCACTTT. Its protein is CASSQGNNSPLHF.

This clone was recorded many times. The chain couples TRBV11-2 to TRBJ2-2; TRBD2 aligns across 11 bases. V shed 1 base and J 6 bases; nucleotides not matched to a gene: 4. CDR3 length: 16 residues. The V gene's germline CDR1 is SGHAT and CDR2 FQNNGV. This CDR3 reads CASSLGLAGMAGELFF. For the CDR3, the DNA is TGTGCCAGCAGCTTAGGACTAGCGGGGATGGCCGGGGAGCTGTTTTTT.

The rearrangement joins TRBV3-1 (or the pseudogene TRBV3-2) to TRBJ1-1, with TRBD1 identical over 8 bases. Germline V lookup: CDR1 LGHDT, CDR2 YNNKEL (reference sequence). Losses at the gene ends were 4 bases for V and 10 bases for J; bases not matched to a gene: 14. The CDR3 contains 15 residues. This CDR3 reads CASSPSQGQVVSAFF. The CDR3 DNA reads TGTGCCAGCAGCCCCTCACAGGGACAGGTTGTTTCAGCTTTCTTT.

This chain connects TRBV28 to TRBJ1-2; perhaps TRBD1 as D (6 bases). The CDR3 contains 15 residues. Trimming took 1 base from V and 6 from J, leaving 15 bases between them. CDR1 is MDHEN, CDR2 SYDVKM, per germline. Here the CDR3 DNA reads TGTGCCAGCAGTTTATCGGGGGGCTGGCCAGATGGCTACACCTTC. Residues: CASSLSGGWPDGYTF.